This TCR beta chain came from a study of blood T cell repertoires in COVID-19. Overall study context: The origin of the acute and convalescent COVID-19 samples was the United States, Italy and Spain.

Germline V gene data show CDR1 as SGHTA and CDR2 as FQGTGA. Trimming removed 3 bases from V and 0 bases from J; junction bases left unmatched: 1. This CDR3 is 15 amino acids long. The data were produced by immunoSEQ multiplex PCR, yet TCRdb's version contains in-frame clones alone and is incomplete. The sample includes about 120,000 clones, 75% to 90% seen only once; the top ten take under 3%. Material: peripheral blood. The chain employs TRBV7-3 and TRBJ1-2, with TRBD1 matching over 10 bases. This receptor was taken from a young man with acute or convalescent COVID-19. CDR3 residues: CASSLTGGPNYGYTF. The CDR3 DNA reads TGTGCCAGCAGCTTGACAGGGGGCCCTAACTATGGCTACACCTTC.